The T cell receptor beta chain described here comes from a study of CD8 T cells in Susac syndrome. About the research overall: There were over 5 sequenced Susac syndrome patients with active disease and eight or nine in remission.

Looked up from germline, CDR1 is ENHRY and CDR2 is SYGVKD. The V and J ends lost 6 bases and 2 bases respectively, with 4 bases between them. There are 11 residues in the CDR3. Random hexamers primed reverse transcription of 0.5 to 1 ug RNA. The authors amplified TCR beta CDR3 across 54 Vbeta and 13 Jbeta using immunoSEQ multiplex PCR. A single record per CDR3 protein comes from TCRdb applying MiXCR to the immunoSEQ multiplex PCR reads. Here the sample spans about 150,000 distinct CDR3 sequences, about 96% being singletons. Diagnostic criteria for definite or probable disease, in their recently defined form, were met by the patients with Susac syndrome.

The sequenced sample consisted of CD4+ T cells from PBMCs. The chain uses TRBV10-3 and TRBJ2-5; no reliable D call. The sequence was collected from a human donor with Susac syndrome. CDR3 DNA: TGTGCCATCAGGGCACAAGAGACCCAGTACTTC. Amino acid sequence: CAIRAQETQYF.